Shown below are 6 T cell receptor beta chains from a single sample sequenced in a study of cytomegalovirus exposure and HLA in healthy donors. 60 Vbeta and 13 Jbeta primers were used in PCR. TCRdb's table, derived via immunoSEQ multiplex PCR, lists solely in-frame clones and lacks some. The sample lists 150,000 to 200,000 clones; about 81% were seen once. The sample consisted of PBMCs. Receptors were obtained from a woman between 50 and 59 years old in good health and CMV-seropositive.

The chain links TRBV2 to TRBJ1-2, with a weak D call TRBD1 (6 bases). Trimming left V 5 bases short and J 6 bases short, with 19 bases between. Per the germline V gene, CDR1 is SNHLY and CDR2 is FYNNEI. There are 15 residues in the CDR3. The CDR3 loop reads CASSFGLRGANGYTF. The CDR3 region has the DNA TGTGCCAGCAGTTTCGGTCTTCGGGGGGCGAATGGCTACACCTTC. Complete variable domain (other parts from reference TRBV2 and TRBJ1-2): EPEVTQTPSHQVTQMGQEVILRCVPISNHLYFYWYRQILGQKVEFLVSFYNNEISEKSEIFDDQFSVERPDGSNFTLKIRSTKLEDSAMYFCASSFGLRGANGYTFGSGTRLTVV.

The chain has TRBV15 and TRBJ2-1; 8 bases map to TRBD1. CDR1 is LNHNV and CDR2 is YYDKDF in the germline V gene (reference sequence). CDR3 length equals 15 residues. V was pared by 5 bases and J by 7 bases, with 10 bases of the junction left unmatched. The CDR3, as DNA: TGTGCCACCAGCGCCGGGACAGGAGTTACAAATGAGCAGTTCTTC. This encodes CATSAGTGVTNEQFF.

The CDR3 sequence is CASSLASGGSNQPQHF. DNA for the CDR3: TGTGCCAGCAGCTTGGCGTCAGGTGGGAGCAATCAGCCCCAGCATTTT. This chain links TRBV5-8 with TRBJ1-5; no firm D call. V was clipped by 0 bases and J by 1 base, with 11 bases between them. In germline, CDR1 is SGHTS, CDR2 YDEGEE. The length of the CDR3 is 16 residues. Full variable domain (outside the CDR3, taken from reference TRBV5-8 and TRBJ1-5): EAGVTQSPTHLIKTRGQQATLRCSPISGHTSVYWYQQALGLGLQFLLWYDEGEERNRGNFPPRFSGRQFPNYSSELNVNALELEDSALYLCASSLASGGSNQPQHFGDGTRLSIL.

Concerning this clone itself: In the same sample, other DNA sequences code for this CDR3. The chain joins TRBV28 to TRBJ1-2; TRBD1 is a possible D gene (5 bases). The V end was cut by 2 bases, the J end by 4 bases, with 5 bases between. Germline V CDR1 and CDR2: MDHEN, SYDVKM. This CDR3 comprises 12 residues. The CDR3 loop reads CASSLTGYGYTF. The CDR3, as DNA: TGTGCCAGCAGTTTAACAGGCTATGGCTACACCTTC.

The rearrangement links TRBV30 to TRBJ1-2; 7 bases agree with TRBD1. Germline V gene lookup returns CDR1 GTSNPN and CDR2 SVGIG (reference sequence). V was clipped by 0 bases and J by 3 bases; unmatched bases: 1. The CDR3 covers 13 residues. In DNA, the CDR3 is TGTGCCTGGAGTGTACAGGGGTACTATGGCTACACCTTC. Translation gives CAWSVQGYYGYTF.

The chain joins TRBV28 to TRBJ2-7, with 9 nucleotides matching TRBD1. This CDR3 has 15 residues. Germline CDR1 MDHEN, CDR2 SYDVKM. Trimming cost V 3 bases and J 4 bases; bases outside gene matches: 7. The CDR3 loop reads CASSFGRQGGYEQYF. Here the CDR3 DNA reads TGTGCCAGCAGTTTTGGGCGACAGGGGGGGTACGAGCAGTACTTC. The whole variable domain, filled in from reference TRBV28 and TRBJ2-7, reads DVKVTQSSRYLVKRTGEKVFLECVQDMDHENMFWYRQDPGLGLRLIYFSYDVKMKEKGDIPEGYSVSREKKERFSLILESASTNQTSMYLCASSFGRQGGYEQYFGPGTRLTVT.